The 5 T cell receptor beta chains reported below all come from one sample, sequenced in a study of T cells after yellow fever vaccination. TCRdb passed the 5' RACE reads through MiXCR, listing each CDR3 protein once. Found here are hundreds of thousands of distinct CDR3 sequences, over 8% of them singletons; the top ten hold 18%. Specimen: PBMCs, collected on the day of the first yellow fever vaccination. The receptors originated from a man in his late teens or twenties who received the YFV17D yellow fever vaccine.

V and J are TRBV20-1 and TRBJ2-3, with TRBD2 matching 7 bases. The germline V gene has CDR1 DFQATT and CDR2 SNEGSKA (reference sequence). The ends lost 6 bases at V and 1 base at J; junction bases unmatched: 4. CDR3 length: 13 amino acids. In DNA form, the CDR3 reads TGCAGTGCCCTTGGGGGGGGCACAGATACGCAGTATTTT. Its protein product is CSALGGGTDTQYF.

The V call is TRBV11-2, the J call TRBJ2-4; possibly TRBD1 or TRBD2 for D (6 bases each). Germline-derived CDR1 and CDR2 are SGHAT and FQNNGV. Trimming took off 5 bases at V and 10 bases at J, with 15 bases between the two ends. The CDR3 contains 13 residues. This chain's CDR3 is CASSRPGGGIQYF. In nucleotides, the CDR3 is TGTGCCAGCAGCCGCCCCGGGGGCGGGATTCAGTACTTC.

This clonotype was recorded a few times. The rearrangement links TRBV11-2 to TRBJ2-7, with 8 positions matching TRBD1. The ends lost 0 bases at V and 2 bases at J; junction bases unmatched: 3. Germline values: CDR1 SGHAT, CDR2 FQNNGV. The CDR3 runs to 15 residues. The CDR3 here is CASSLDGTGTYEQYF. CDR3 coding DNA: TGTGCCAGCAGCTTAGATGGGACAGGTACCTACGAGCAGTACTTC.

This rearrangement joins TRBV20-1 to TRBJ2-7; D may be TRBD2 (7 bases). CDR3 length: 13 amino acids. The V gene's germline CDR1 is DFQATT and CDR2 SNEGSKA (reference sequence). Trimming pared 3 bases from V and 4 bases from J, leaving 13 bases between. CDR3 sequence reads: CSASGGLRYEQYF. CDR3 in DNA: TGCAGTGCTAGCGGGGGGCTTAGGTACGAGCAGTACTTC.

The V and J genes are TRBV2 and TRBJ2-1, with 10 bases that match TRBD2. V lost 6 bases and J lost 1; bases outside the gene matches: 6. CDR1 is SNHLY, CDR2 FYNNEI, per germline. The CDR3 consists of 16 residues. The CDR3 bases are TGTGCCAGCAGGGGGCCTAGCGGGGGTTCCTACAATGAGCAGTTCTTC. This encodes CASRGPSGGSYNEQFF.